This TCR beta chain was profiled in a study of human T cells and chemical hapten exposure. Each CDR3 protein gets one entry after TCRdb re-called the RACE reads with MiXCR. The repertoire has 75,000 to 95,000 distinct CDR3 sequences, 12% of them found once; the top ten carry around 3.2%. CDR1 SGHRS and CDR2 YFSETQ come from the germline V gene. The CDR3 extends over 13 amino acids. Trimming shortened V by 5 bases and J by 3 bases, and 9 bases separated the two germline ends. The sample's time point: patch test 1, 2 weeks after DPC sensitization. The sample's treatment: therapeutic diphenylcyclopropenone sensitization with weekly scalp DPC.

The receptor's source is a woman between 55 and 75 years old with alopecia areata. Some clones in this sample may be carry-over from other donors' samples. The material sequenced was whole blood, taken in connection with sensitization to the hapten diphenylcyclopropenone (DPC). The chain is built from TRBV5-1 and TRBJ2-1; weak D call: TRBD1 (6 bases). The CDR3, as DNA: TGCGCCAGCAGTTGGGACAACTACAATGAGCAGTTCTTC. It encodes CASSWDNYNEQFF.